These 28 T cell receptor beta chains were sequenced from one sample in a study of vaccination and CD4 T cells after COVID-19. With the Oncomine TCR Beta short-read assay, DNA from cultured CD4+ T cells was sequenced. TCRdb processed the PCR reads anew with MiXCR; each CDR3 protein has one entry. The profile shows 15,000 or so distinct CDR3 sequences, 53% of them singletons. Their target antigens are unknown. The sample's treatment: approximately nine-day PBMC culture with coronavirus spike peptide pools or control peptides (ViraFEST assay). Sample: CD4+ T cells from blood, cultured in vitro. The receptors come from a human donor who had recovered from COVID-19.

CDR3: CASSLTGSYGYTF. DNA for the CDR3: TGTGCCAGCAGCTTGACAGGTTCATATGGCTACACCTTC. The rearrangement links TRBV7-2 to TRBJ1-2; the D gene is possibly TRBD1 (6 bases). Germline-derived CDR1 and CDR2 are SGHTA and FQGNSA. V was clipped by 3 bases and J by 5 bases, with 10 bases between them. This CDR3 comprises 13 residues.

This clonotype was seen a handful of times. The rearrangement joins TRBV18 to TRBJ2-3; D may be TRBD1 (5 bases). This CDR3 has 14 amino acids. The V end lost 5 bases, the J end lost 6 bases, and 15 bases lay between the germline ends. Looked up from germline, CDR1 is KGHSH and CDR2 is LQKENI. CDR3 DNA: TGTGCCAGCTCAACCAAGACAGTTGGGGATACGCAGTATTTT. Translating gives CASSTKTVGDTQYF.

This clonotype has just one count. The chain employs TRBV2 and TRBJ2-7, with unresolved D. The CDR3 is 14 amino acids. Germline CDR1 is SNHLY and CDR2 is FYNNEI. Trimming shortened V by 5 bases and J by 5 bases, and 16 bases separated the two germline ends. The CDR3 sequence is CASSPTYRADEQYF. DNA of the CDR3: TGTGCCAGCAGTCCCACCTATCGCGCGGACGAGCAGTACTTC.

Worth noting for this clonotype: The junction does not match germline at one end; this may be a read error. V gene TRBV20-1 combines with J gene TRBJ2-2, with D hard to call. Germline assignment: CDR1 DFQATT and CDR2 SNEGSKA (reference sequence). The CDR3 totals 14 residues. In DNA, the CDR3 is TGCAGTGCTTGGCGTGCAGGCGACACCAGGGAGCTGTTTTTT. Its protein product is CSAWRAGDTRELFF.

The genes are TRBV19 and TRBJ1-1; TRBD1 might be the D (5 bases). V was clipped by 4 bases and J by 1 base, with 16 bases between them. The CDR3 runs to 16 residues. Germline values: CDR1 LNHDA, CDR2 SQIVND (reference sequence). Here the CDR3 reads CASSTPGLGPNTEAFF. Written as DNA, the CDR3 is TGTGCCAGTAGTACCCCGGGACTCGGGCCGAACACTGAAGCTTTCTTT.

The chain has TRBV2 and TRBJ2-5; D remains unclear. From germline, CDR1 is SNHLY and CDR2 FYNNEI. Trimming cost V 10 bases and J 5 bases, with 11 bases left between them. The CDR3 totals 11 residues. The CDR3 DNA sequence: TGTGCCACCAAGCTCGGCGAGACCCAGTACTTC. It is translated as CATKLGETQYF.

This clonotype was seen a handful of times. The rearrangement uses TRBV11-2 and TRBJ1-1; D may be TRBD1 (6 bases). The CDR3 has 14 residues. Trimming took 0 bases from V and 7 from J, leaving 12 bases between them. Germline-derived CDR1 and CDR2 are SGHAT and FQNNGV. The CDR3 loop is CASSLEAGVHEAFF. The CDR3 region has the DNA TGTGCCAGCAGCTTAGAGGCAGGGGTTCATGAAGCTTTCTTT. Variable domain in full (rest from reference TRBV11-2 and TRBJ1-1): EAGVAQSPRYKIIEKRQSVAFWCNPISGHATLYWYQQILGQGPKLLIQFQNNGVVDDSQLPKDRFSAERLKGVDSTLKIQPAKLEDSAVYLCASSLEAGVHEAFFGQGTRLTVV.

The sample holds a few counts of this clonotype. The chain is built from TRBV10-3 and TRBJ2-3, with D possibly TRBD2 on 6 matching bases. V lost 3 bases to trimming and J lost 2 bases, with 15 bases between them. CDR3 length: 16 amino acids. Germline assignment: CDR1 ENHRY and CDR2 SYGVKD. The CDR3 sequence is CAISDSPGLDTDTQYF. The DNA of the CDR3 is TGTGCCATCAGTGACTCCCCGGGACTTGACACAGATACGCAGTATTTT.

V usage is TRBV7-2 and J usage is TRBJ2-7, with 11 bases lining up with TRBD2. Germline values: CDR1 SGHTA, CDR2 FQGNSA. The CDR3 is 13 amino acids. The V gene end was trimmed by 5 bases and the J gene end by 4 bases; junction bases not matched to a gene: 1. The DNA for the CDR3 is TGTGCCAGCAGCCCTAGCGGGGGGTACGAGCAGTACTTC. The encoded protein is CASSPSGGYEQYF.

The chain couples TRBV7-2 to TRBJ2-1, with D possibly called TRBD1 or TRBD2 (6 bases each). This CDR3 region has 16 residues. V lost 4 bases to trimming and J lost 0 bases, with 13 bases between them. CDR1 and CDR2 (germline): SGHTA, FQGNSA. The CDR3 bases are TGTGCCAGCAGCTCTATAGCGGACAGCTCCTACAATGAGCAGTTCTTC. This encodes CASSSIADSSYNEQFF.

This clonotype was seen a handful of times. The V gene is TRBV20-1, the J gene TRBJ2-5; D is perhaps TRBD2 (7 bases). This CDR3 has 14 amino acids. The germline V gene encodes CDR1 DFQATT and CDR2 SNEGSKA (reference sequence). Trimming took off 5 bases at V and 9 bases at J, with 22 bases between the two ends. The CDR3 loop reads CSAAVVQGGWPQYF. The CDR3 DNA reads as TGCAGTGCTGCGGTAGTACAGGGAGGGTGGCCCCAGTACTTC.

The chain joins TRBV6-2 or TRBV6-3 to TRBJ2-3, with D perhaps TRBD1 (6 bases). Per germline, CDR1 MNHEY and CDR2 SVGEGT. The CDR3 is made up of 13 amino acids. The V end was cut by 6 bases, the J end by 3 bases, with 10 bases between. As DNA, the CDR3 is TGTGCCAGCAGAACAGGGTTAACAGATACGCAGTATTTT. The encoded protein is CASRTGLTDTQYF.

This clonotype has a single count. This chain connects TRBV5-8 to TRBJ1-6; 10 bases map to TRBD1. This CDR3 is built from 16 residues. The J segment lost 9 bases and the V segment lost 0 bases, leaving 6 bases of the junction unmatched. Per germline, CDR1 SGHTS and CDR2 YDEGEE. CDR3: CASSLGVDRGRSPLHF. CDR3 DNA: TGTGCCAGCAGCTTGGGGGTTGACAGGGGGCGTTCACCCCTCCACTTT.

The chain couples TRBV7-6 to TRBJ2-5, with D perhaps assigned TRBD1 or TRBD2 (5 bases each). V lost 4 bases, J lost 1 base, and 13 bases lay in between. Germline V gives CDR1 SGHVS, CDR2 FNYEAQ. The length of the CDR3 is 15 residues. The CDR3 region is CASSSAGTFQETQYF. The CDR3 coding sequence is TGTGCCAGCAGCTCCGCCGGGACGTTCCAAGAGACCCAGTACTTC.

The J gene is TRBJ1-3, the V gene TRBV7-8; D is undetermined. The CDR3 runs to 14 residues. Germline CDR1 is SGHVS and CDR2 is FQNEAQ. The V gene lost 4 bases and the J gene lost 0 bases, with 7 bases spanning the gap. CDR3 nucleotides: TGTGCCAGCAGCTCGCAGGTCTCTGGAAACACCATATATTTT. Protein product: CASSSQVSGNTIYF.

The chain employs TRBV5-4 and TRBJ2-4, with D perhaps matching TRBD2 (7 bases). CDR1 SGHNT and CDR2 YYREEE come from the germline V gene (reference sequence). The CDR3 covers 15 residues. The V end was cut by 4 bases, the J end by 7 bases, with 18 bases between. The CDR3 loop is CASSRDWGGPNIQYF. CDR3 DNA sequence: TGTGCCAGCAGCCGGGACTGGGGGGGCCCTAACATTCAGTACTTC.

The gene calls are TRBV24-1 and TRBJ2-1; the match to TRBD1 covers 7 bases. The germline V gene encodes CDR1 KGHDR and CDR2 SFDVKD. CDR3 size: 16 residues. Trimming at V came to 4 bases and at J to 1 base, leaving 6 bases not matched to a gene. For the CDR3, the DNA is TGTGCCACCAGTGACCCTAACAGGGGTTCCTACAATGAGCAGTTCTTC. Amino acids: CATSDPNRGSYNEQFF.

The J gene is TRBJ1-2, the V gene TRBV18; 10 bases are a match to TRBD1. V lost 4 bases to trimming and J lost 4 bases; unmatched junction nucleotides: 9. Looked up from germline, CDR1 is KGHSH and CDR2 is LQKENI. The CDR3 length is 16 residues. For the CDR3, the DNA is TGTGCCAGCTCACTACGACAGGGGGCTGATGGCTATGGCTACACCTTC. This gives the protein CASSLRQGADGYGYTF.

Only a few counts were recorded for this clonotype. The genes are TRBV19 and TRBJ1-1, with 12 nucleotides matching TRBD1. Germline V CDR1 and CDR2: LNHDA, SQIVND (reference sequence). With 3 bases clipped from V and 1 base from J, the junction kept 3 bases outside the gene matches. The CDR3 length is 16 residues. CDR3 coding DNA: TGTGCCAGTAGTATCGGGACAGGGGGCCCGAACACTGAAGCTTTCTTT. It specifies CASSIGTGGPNTEAFF.

The V call is TRBV7-2, the J call TRBJ2-2; D is possibly TRBD1 or TRBD2 (5 bases each). The CDR3 spans 15 residues. V was clipped by 5 bases and J by 7 bases, with 17 bases between them. CDR1 is SGHTA and CDR2 is FQGNSA in the germline V gene. The CDR3 protein is CASSQTGTPGGELFF. CDR3 nucleotides: TGTGCCAGCAGCCAAACCGGGACGCCCGGCGGGGAGCTGTTTTTT.

V gene TRBV7-2 combines with J gene TRBJ2-2; 13 bases fit TRBD2. Trimming cost V 10 bases and J 0 bases; bases outside gene matches: 5. The CDR3 has 16 residues. The germline V gene has CDR1 SGHTA and CDR2 FQGNSA. The CDR3 is CAMTTSGRPNTGELFF. In DNA, the CDR3 is TGTGCCATGACGACTAGCGGGAGGCCGAACACCGGGGAGCTGTTTTTT.

This clonotype was observed once. The V and J genes are TRBV14 and TRBJ2-1; D is perhaps TRBD1 or TRBD2 (5 bases each). Germline V gene sequence: CDR1 SGHDN, CDR2 FVKESK. CDR3 size: 13 residues. The V and J ends lost 1 base and 10 bases respectively, with 11 bases between them. The CDR3, as DNA: TGTGCCAGCAGCCAAGGATACGGGACCGAGCAGTTCTTC. This translates into CASSQGYGTEQFF.

The V gene is TRBV15, the J gene TRBJ2-3; D is ambiguous. This CDR3 contains 13 residues. Germline V gene lookup returns CDR1 LNHNV and CDR2 YYDKDF (reference sequence). Trimming left V 2 bases short and J 2 bases short, with 5 bases between. CDR3 in DNA: TGTGCCACCAGCAGAAAGATCACAGATACGCAGTATTTT. Translated: CATSRKITDTQYF.

The chain combines TRBV2 with TRBJ2-3, with TRBD1 as a possible D gene (6 bases). V was trimmed by 7 bases and J by 2 bases, leaving 13 bases between them. The germline CDR1 and CDR2 sequences are SNHLY and FYNNEI. This CDR3 has 14 amino acids. As DNA, the CDR3 is TGTGCCAGCATCTACAGGGCAATCACAGATACGCAGTATTTT. It translates to CASIYRAITDTQYF.

The V and J genes are TRBV6-2 or TRBV6-3 and TRBJ1-2; TRBD1 agrees at 11 bases. Trimming removed 6 bases from V and 3 bases from J; junction bases left unmatched: 3. Germline CDR1 reads MNHEY; CDR2 reads SVGEGT. CDR3 length equals 14 residues. The CDR3 coding sequence is TGTGCCAGCAGGAGGGACAGGGGGTACTATGGCTACACCTTC. Protein product: CASRRDRGYYGYTF.

This clonotype turned up a few times. The rearrangement uses TRBV5-5 and TRBJ2-5, with 7 bases matching TRBD1. The CDR3 totals 14 residues. The trim removed 4 bases at V and 1 base at J, leaving 4 bases unmatched. Germline V CDR1 and CDR2: SGHKS, YYEKEE (reference sequence). CDR3 DNA sequence: TGTGCCAGCAGCCACGGGACAGTCCAAGAGACCCAGTACTTC. It specifies CASSHGTVQETQYF.

The sample holds a few counts of this clonotype. This chain uses TRBV6-1 with TRBJ1-6; D unresolved. The V end was cut by 8 bases, the J end by 10 bases, with 9 bases between. The germline gives CDR1 MNHNS, CDR2 SASEGT. The CDR3 totals 11 residues. The CDR3 bases are TGTGCCAGCGGCCCTTACTCACCCCTCCACTTT. Protein: CASGPYSPLHF.

This clonotype appeared once. DNA of the CDR3: TGCGCCAGCAGCCAAGTTTCTAGCGGGACGATTGAGCAGTTCTTC. It codes for CASSQVSSGTIEQFF. The chain carries TRBV4-3 and TRBJ2-1, with TRBD2 identical over 9 bases. The CDR3 is made up of 15 amino acids. Germline V lookup: CDR1 LGHNA, CDR2 YSLEER. The trim removed 1 base at V and 9 bases at J, leaving 7 bases unmatched.